The subject of this entry is one T cell receptor (beta chain). What it binds is not known. This sample is part of a study of blood T cells in healthy people across ages. Study-wide findings and caveats: Per-million-T-cell TCR beta diversity fell roughly linearly with age.

The second PCR ran roughly 6 to 11 cycles with a sample-barcoded 5' primer and J-beta primers. Every cDNA molecule bore a tag from a template-switch adaptor containing 12 random nucleotides. One entry per CDR3 protein results from TCRdb running MiXCR on the 5' RACE reads. The sample records 980,000 or so distinct CDR3 sequences, 40% to 60% being singletons. Trimming stripped 5 bases from V and 4 bases from J, with 14 bases between. The germline gives CDR1 SEHNR, CDR2 FQNEAQ (reference sequence). The CDR3 covers 14 residues. Sequencing was done on a sample of blood. The chain is built from TRBV7-9 and TRBJ1-2, with D hard to call. The receptor's source is a man aged 25-45 years in good health. The CDR3 region has the DNA TGTGCCAGCAGCGTCCGATCGGGGATCTATGGCTACACCTTC. Its translation is CASSVRSGIYGYTF.